Sequencing of this T cell receptor (beta chain) was carried out in a study of cytomegalovirus exposure and HLA in healthy donors. Study-level points and caveats: Information on immune exposure was restricted to one variable (CMV serostatus). In an earlier analysis, productive rearrangement rates for most beta V segments clustered near 87% or 30%.

Primers: 60 Vbeta forward and 13 Jbeta reverse. The assay was immunoSEQ multiplex PCR, and TCRdb's table has in-frame clones only and misses some. This table has 120,000 or so clones, more than 70% appearing once. In its sample, this clone was seen once. Antigen: not known. Sequencing was carried out using PBMCs. The TCR sequence derives from a woman aged 55 to 70 in good health and CMV-seropositive.

The CDR3 here is CASSWGSGGQPQHF. Written as DNA, the CDR3 is TGTGCCAGCAGTTGGGGATCGGGGGGTCAGCCCCAGCATTTT. This chain uses TRBV6-5 with TRBJ1-5; TRBD1 is a possible D gene (5 bases). This CDR3 has 14 residues. Trimming stripped 4 bases from V and 6 bases from J, with 13 bases between. Germline CDR1 is MNHEY and CDR2 is SVGAGI.